This T cell receptor beta chain comes out of a study of cytomegalovirus exposure and HLA in healthy donors. Study details: The study placed 70% to 90% of its approximately 360 genotyped donors in the Caucasian-associated ancestry cluster.

Regarding the study as a whole: Later on, analysis showed that most CMV-associated TCR beta chains appeared to be HLA-restricted.

13 Jbeta primers and 60 Vbeta primers were used for the PCR. TCRdb keeps only in-frame clones here, not all; method: immunoSEQ multiplex PCR. The data show more than 95,000 clones, with 60% to 85% seen just once and almost 5% held by the top ten. V lost 10 bases and J lost 0, with 18 bases in between. Germline V gene lookup returns CDR1 MNHEY and CDR2 SVGAGI. The CDR3 spans 15 residues. A word on this clone: Its antigen is currently unknown.

Every donor was a healthy person donating bone marrow. The clonotype was recovered from a man over 45 in good health and CMV-seropositive. This chain connects TRBV6-5 to TRBJ1-1; D may be TRBD1 (5 bases). The specimen was PBMCs. CDR3 nucleotides: TGTGCCACCAGAGGCATGGGACTCATGAACACTGAAGCTTTCTTT. Its protein product is CATRGMGLMNTEAFF.